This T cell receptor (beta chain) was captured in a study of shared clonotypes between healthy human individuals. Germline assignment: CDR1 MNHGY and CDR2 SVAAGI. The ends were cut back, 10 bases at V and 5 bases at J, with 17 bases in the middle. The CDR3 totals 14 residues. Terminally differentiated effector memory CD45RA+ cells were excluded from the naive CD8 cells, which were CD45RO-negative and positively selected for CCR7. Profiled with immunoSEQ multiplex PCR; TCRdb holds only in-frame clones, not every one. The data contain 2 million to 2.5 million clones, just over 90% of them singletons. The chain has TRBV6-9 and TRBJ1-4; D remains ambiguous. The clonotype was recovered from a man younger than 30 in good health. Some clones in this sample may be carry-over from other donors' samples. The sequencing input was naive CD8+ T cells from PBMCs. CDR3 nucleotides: TGTGCCACCGATTTTAATAAGGCCAATGAAAAACTGTTTTTT. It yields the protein CATDFNKANEKLFF.